Listed below are T cell receptor beta chains from one sample, sequenced in a study of T cell responses to AZD1222 COVID-19 vaccine. TCRdb's copy holds only in-frame clones and misses some; the assay was immunoSEQ multiplex PCR. Among 120,000 to 150,000 clones listed, around nine tenths were seen once. The sequencing here drew on peripheral blood, taken on day 0 of AZD1222 vaccination. Receptor source: an adult in good health. CDR3s include the opening cysteine and the closing phenylalanine or tryptophan. Fields, in order: J gene, V gene, clone size, D gene, CDR3 protein, CDR3 DNA. A D gene is named only where the DNA matches it firmly. The listing skips clone size in some rows; elsewhere it reads once, few, many or a size class.

J: TRBJ2-6
V: TRBV27
size: .
D: .
CDR3: CASTPGRGSGANVLTF
DNA: TGTGCCAGCACCCCTGGGAGAGGCTCTGGGGCCAACGTCCTGACTTTC

J: TRBJ2-1
V: TRBV2
size: .
D: TRBD2
CDR3: CASSGLAGGSYNEQFF
DNA: TGTGCCAGCAGTGGACTAGCGGGAGGATCCTACAATGAGCAGTTCTTC

J: TRBJ2-2
V: TRBV5-4
size: few
D: .
CDR3: CASSSRGGTGELFF
DNA: TGTGCCAGCAGCTCCCGAGGGGGCACCGGGGAGCTGTTTTTT

J: TRBJ2-7
V: TRBV7-2
size: few
D: .
CDR3: CASSKDWAEQYF
DNA: TGTGCCAGCAGCAAGGACTGGGCCGAGCAGTACTTC

J: TRBJ1-3
V: TRBV11-2
size: .
D: TRBD1
CDR3: CASSSSGQGGNTIYF
DNA: TGTGCCAGCAGCTCAAGCGGACAGGGAGGAAACACCATATATTTT

J: TRBJ2-1
V: TRBV29-1
size: .
D: TRBD2
CDR3: CSTLSGSPSLKQFF
DNA: TGCAGCACCCTCAGCGGGAGCCCTTCCCTTAAGCAGTTCTTC

J: TRBJ2-1
V: TRBV11-2
size: .
D: .
CDR3: CASSFGEWNEQFF
DNA: TGTGCCAGCAGCTTTGGCGAGTGGAATGAGCAGTTCTTC

J: TRBJ1-5
V: TRBV6-5
size: .
D: .
CDR3: CASSYGQANQPQHF
DNA: TGTGCCAGCAGTTACGGGCAAGCTAATCAGCCCCAGCATTTT

J: TRBJ1-5
V: TRBV2
size: .
D: .
CDR3: CASSDVRWPQHF
DNA: TGTGCCAGCAGCGATGTGCGGTGGCCCCAGCATTTT

J: TRBJ2-3
V: TRBV12-3/TRBV12-4
size: once
D: .
CDR3: CASHLGGDTQYF
DNA: TGTGCCAGCCATTTGGGGGGAGATACGCAGTATTTT

J: TRBJ1-5
V: TRBV6-5
size: .
D: .
CDR3: CASTPGEGVIQPQHF
DNA: TGTGCCAGCACCCCTGGGGAGGGGGTAATTCAGCCCCAGCATTTT

J: TRBJ1-1
V: TRBV6-5
size: .
D: .
CDR3: CASSYSNNIFYEAFF
DNA: TGTGCCAGCAGTTACTCCAATAACATCTTCTATGAAGCTTTCTTT

J: TRBJ2-7
V: TRBV11-2
size: .
D: .
CDR3: CASSLRDQHEQYF
DNA: TGTGCCAGCAGCTTAAGGGACCAACACGAGCAGTACTTC

J: TRBJ2-5
V: TRBV7-3
size: .
D: TRBD2
CDR3: CASSLAGTEETQYF
DNA: TGTGCCAGCTCACTAGCGGGCACGGAAGAGACCCAGTACTTC

J: TRBJ2-2
V: TRBV5-5
size: once
D: .
CDR3: CASSLYGTGELFF
DNA: TGTGCCAGCAGCTTGTACGGAACCGGGGAGCTGTTTTTT

J: TRBJ1-5
V: TRBV27
size: .
D: TRBD1
CDR3: CASRVGGGNQPQHF
DNA: TGTGCCTCACGTGTAGGGGGCGGCAATCAGCCCCAGCATTTT

J: TRBJ1-5
V: TRBV11-2
size: .
D: .
CDR3: CASRPCLTVPNQPQHF
DNA: TGTGCCAGCAGGCCATGCCTGACAGTGCCCAATCAGCCCCAGCATTTT

J: TRBJ2-7
V: TRBV5-1
size: .
D: TRBD1
CDR3: CASSLPGQSYEQYF
DNA: TGCGCCAGCAGCTTACCGGGACAGAGCTACGAGCAGTACTTC

J: TRBJ2-7
V: TRBV5-5
size: .
D: .
CDR3: CASRTQGSPYEQYF
DNA: TGTGCCAGCAGAACCCAGGGTTCCCCCTACGAGCAGTACTTC

J: TRBJ2-1
V: TRBV6-5
size: .
D: TRBD2
CDR3: CASSQSSGSFNEQFF
DNA: TGTGCCAGCAGTCAGTCTAGCGGGAGTTTCAATGAGCAGTTCTTC

J: TRBJ1-5
V: TRBV7-2
size: .
D: TRBD1
CDR3: CASSSSRGVNQPQHF
DNA: TGTGCCAGCAGCTCCTCCAGGGGGGTCAATCAGCCCCAGCATTTT

J: TRBJ1-1
V: TRBV19
size: once
D: .
CDR3: CASSKVTEAFF
DNA: TGTGCCAGTAGTAAGGTCACTGAAGCTTTCTTT

J: TRBJ2-7
V: TRBV14
size: .
D: .
CDR3: CASSQTVTTTSYEQYF
DNA: TGTGCCAGCAGCCAAACCGTCACGACCACGTCCTACGAGCAGTACTTC

J: TRBJ1-1
V: TRBV11-2
size: .
D: .
CDR3: CASSLRQPAFGAEAFF
DNA: TGTGCCAGCAGCTTACGCCAGCCGGCCTTCGGCGCTGAAGCTTTCTTT

J: TRBJ1-4
V: TRBV7-2
size: .
D: TRBD1
CDR3: CASSGQGGTNEKLFF
DNA: TGTGCCAGCAGCGGACAGGGAGGGACTAATGAAAAACTGTTTTTT

J: TRBJ1-4
V: TRBV21-1
size: once
D: .
CDR3: CASSKARQGANEKLFF
DNA: TGTGCCAGCAGCAAAGCTAGACAGGGGGCGAATGAAAAACTGTTTTTT

J: TRBJ2-2
V: TRBV2
size: .
D: TRBD2
CDR3: CASSETAGKAGELFF
DNA: TGTGCCAGCAGTGAAACAGCGGGGAAGGCCGGGGAGCTGTTTTTT

J: TRBJ2-6
V: TRBV5-1
size: .
D: TRBD1
CDR3: CASSPRTGGSGANVLTF
DNA: TGCGCCAGCAGCCCCAGGACAGGGGGCTCTGGGGCCAACGTCCTGACTTTC

J: TRBJ1-2
V: TRBV6-5
size: .
D: .
CDR3: CASRRAIDSNYGYTF
DNA: TGTGCCAGCAGGCGCGCGATCGACAGTAACTATGGCTACACCTTC

J: TRBJ2-5
V: TRBV28
size: .
D: .
CDR3: CASRSRFGQYF
DNA: TGTGCCAGCAGGAGCCGGTTTGGCCAGTACTTC

J: TRBJ1-2
V: TRBV6-6
size: .
D: .
CDR3: CASSYGWGAGGYTF
DNA: TGTGCCAGCAGTTACGGCTGGGGCGCTGGTGGCTACACCTTC